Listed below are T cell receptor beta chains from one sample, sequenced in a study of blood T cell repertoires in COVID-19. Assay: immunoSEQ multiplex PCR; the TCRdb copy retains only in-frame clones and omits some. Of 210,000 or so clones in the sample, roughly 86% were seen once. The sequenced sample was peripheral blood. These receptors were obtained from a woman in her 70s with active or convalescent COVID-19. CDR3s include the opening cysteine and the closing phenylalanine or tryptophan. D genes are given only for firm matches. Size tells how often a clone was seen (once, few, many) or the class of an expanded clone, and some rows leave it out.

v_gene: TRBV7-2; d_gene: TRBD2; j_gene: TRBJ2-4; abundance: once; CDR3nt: TGTGCCAGCAGCTCCCGTGGCGGGAGGGCCGAAAACATTCAGTACTTC; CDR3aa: CASSSRGGRAENIQYF
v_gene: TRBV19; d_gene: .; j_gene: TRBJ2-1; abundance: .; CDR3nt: TGTGCCAGTAGTGCAACAACGTACGGGTTCTACAATGAGCAGTTCTTC; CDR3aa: CASSATTYGFYNEQFF
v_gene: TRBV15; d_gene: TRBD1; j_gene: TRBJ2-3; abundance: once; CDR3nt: TGTGCCACCAGCAGAGGGGGGCAGGGGGCAGATACGCAGTATTTT; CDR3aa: CATSRGGQGADTQYF
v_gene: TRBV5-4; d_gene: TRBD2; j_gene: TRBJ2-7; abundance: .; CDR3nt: TGTGCCAGCAGCTTATTAGCGGGAGGTGAATTTGAGCAGTACTTC; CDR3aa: CASSLLAGGEFEQYF
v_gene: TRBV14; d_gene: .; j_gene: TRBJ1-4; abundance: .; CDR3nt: TGTGCCAGCAGCCATCAGAGAGGGCCTAATGAAAAACTGTTTTTT; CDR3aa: CASSHQRGPNEKLFF
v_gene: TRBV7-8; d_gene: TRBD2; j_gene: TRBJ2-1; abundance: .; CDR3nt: TGTGCCAGCAGCTGGGGCCTAGCGGGAGGGGATAATGAGCAGTTCTTC; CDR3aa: CASSWGLAGGDNEQFF
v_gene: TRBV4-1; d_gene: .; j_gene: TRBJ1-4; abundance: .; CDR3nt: TGCGCCAGCAGCCAAGTACAGGGAATCACTAATGAAAAACTGTTTTTT; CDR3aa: CASSQVQGITNEKLFF
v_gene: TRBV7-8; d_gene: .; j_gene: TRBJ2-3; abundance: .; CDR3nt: TGTGCCAGCAGCACACCCCGGGGCACAGATACGCAGTATTTT; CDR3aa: CASSTPRGTDTQYF
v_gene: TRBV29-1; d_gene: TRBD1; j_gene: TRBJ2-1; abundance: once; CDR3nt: TGCAGCGCGGGGGGACAGGGAAGGTCGAATGAGCAGTTCTTC; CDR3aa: CSAGGQGRSNEQFF
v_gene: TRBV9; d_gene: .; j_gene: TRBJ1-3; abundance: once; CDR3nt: TGTGCCAGCAGCCCGACAGCCTCTGGAAACACCATATATTTT; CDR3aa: CASSPTASGNTIYF
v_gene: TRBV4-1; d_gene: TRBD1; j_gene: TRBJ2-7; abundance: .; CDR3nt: TGCGCCAGCAGCCAAGCTTACCTAGGACAGGGGGCCTACGAGCAGTACTTC; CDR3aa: CASSQAYLGQGAYEQYF
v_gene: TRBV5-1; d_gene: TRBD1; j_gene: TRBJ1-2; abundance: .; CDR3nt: TGCGCCAGCAGCTCCGGGGACAGCCAACTGGGCCATGGCTACACCTTC; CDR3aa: CASSSGDSQLGHGYTF
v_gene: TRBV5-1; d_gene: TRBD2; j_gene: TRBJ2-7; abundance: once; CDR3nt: TGCGCCAGCAGCCAAACTAGCGGGAGGTACGACGAGCAGTACTTC; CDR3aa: CASSQTSGRYDEQYF
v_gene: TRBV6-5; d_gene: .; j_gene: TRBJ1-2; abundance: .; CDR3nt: TGTGCCAGCAGTCGGGGAGACACTAACTATGGCTACACCTTC; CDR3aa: CASSRGDTNYGYTF
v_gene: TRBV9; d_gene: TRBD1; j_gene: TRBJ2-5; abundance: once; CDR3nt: TGTGCCAGCAGCGTCTCCGGAGGGTCCTTCGGGACAGGGGGAGAGACCCAGTACTTC; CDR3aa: CASSVSGGSFGTGGETQYF
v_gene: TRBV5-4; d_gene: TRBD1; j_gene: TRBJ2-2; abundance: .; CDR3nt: TGTGCCAGCAGGAAACAGGGGTCCGGGGAGCTGTTTTTT; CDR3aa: CASRKQGSGELFF
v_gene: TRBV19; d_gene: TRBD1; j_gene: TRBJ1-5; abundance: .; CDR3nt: TGTGCCAGTAGTATGTCAGGGGGGACTCAGCCCCAGCATTTT; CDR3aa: CASSMSGGTQPQHF
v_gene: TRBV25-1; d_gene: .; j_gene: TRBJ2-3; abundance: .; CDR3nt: TGTGCCAGCAGTGGGGCGGGACCCCATGAGGATACGCAGTATTTT; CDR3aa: CASSGAGPHEDTQYF
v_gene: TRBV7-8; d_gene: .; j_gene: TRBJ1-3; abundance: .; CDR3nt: TGTGCCAGCAGCCCCTGGGAGGGGAACTCTGGAAACACCATATATTTT; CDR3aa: CASSPWEGNSGNTIYF
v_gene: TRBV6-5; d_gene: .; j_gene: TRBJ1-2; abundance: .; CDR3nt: TGTGCCAGCAGTTACTCACACCTAGGTAGAGGGTATGGCTACACCTTC; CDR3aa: CASSYSHLGRGYGYTF
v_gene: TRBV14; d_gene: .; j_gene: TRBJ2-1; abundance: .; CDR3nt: TGTGCCAGCAGCCAAGCAGGGGCGAGGTACAATGAGCAGTTCTTC; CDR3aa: CASSQAGARYNEQFF
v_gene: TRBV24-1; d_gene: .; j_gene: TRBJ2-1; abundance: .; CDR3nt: TGTGCCACCAGGACAGCCAACAATGAGCAGTTCTTC; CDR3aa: CATRTANNEQFF
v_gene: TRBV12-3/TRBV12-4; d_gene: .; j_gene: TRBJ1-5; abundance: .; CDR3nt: TGTGCCAGCAGTAGGAAACAGGCCTCTGCCCAGCATTTT; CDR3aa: CASSRKQASAQHF
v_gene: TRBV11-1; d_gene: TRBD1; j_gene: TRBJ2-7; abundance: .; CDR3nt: TGTGCCAGCAGCTTAGCGCCAGGGGGCGCCGCCACCTACGAGCAGTACTTC; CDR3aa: CASSLAPGGAATYEQYF
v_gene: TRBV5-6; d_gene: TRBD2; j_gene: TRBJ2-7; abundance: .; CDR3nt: TGTGCCAGCAGCCGAACACTAGCGACCTACGAGCAGTACTTC; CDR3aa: CASSRTLATYEQYF